The rows below give T cell receptor beta chains drawn from one sample of a study of T-cell reconstitution after alpha-beta-depleted transplantation in children. Each CDR3 protein is one row after TCRdb ran MiXCR on the PCR reads. This table holds about 340,000 distinct CDR3 sequences, under 13% found once. The specimen comprised PBMCs from the stem cell graft donor, sampled from the stem cell graft. The receptors shown here come from a human donor who donated a stem cell graft to a child with acute lymphoblastic leukemia. Both conserved end residues are part of each CDR3. The order of the fields is V gene, J gene, D gene, clone size, CDR3 protein, CDR3 DNA. A D gene is named only where the DNA matches it firmly. Some rows mark clone size as missing; the rest say once, few, many or name a class of expanded clone.

V: TRBV20-1
J: TRBJ2-7
D: -
size: -
CDR3: CSASRRTSYEQYF
DNA: TGCAGTGCTAGTCGACGGACCTCCTACGAGCAGTACTTC

V: TRBV5-1
J: TRBJ1-5
D: -
size: -
CDR3: CASSLELNQPQHF
DNA: TGCGCCAGCAGCTTGGAATTGAATCAGCCCCAGCATTTT

V: TRBV3-1
J: TRBJ2-1
D: TRBD1
size: many
CDR3: CASSVRDRGIFGEQFF
DNA: TGTGCCAGCAGCGTCCGGGACAGGGGGATTTTTGGTGAGCAGTTCTTC

V: TRBV12-3/TRBV12-4
J: TRBJ2-7
D: TRBD1
size: few
CDR3: CASSQGVEEQYF
DNA: TGTGCCAGCAGCCAGGGGGTAGAGGAGCAGTACTTC

V: TRBV12-3/TRBV12-4
J: TRBJ2-5
D: -
size: -
CDR3: CASSPTPVGVGGETQYF
DNA: TGTGCCAGCAGTCCGACCCCGGTGGGAGTAGGAGGGGAGACCCAGTACTTC

V: TRBV7-2
J: TRBJ2-1
D: TRBD2
size: many
CDR3: CASIPGLSYNEQFF
DNA: TGTGCCAGCATCCCGGGACTAAGCTACAATGAGCAGTTCTTC

V: TRBV7-8
J: TRBJ2-5
D: TRBD1
size: few
CDR3: CASSLRLTGNETQYF
DNA: TGTGCCAGCAGCTTAAGGTTGACAGGGAACGAGACCCAGTACTTC

V: TRBV6-1
J: TRBJ2-7
D: -
size: -
CDR3: CASSELEGSYEQYF
DNA: TGTGCCAGCAGTGAACTAGAGGGGTCCTACGAGCAGTACTTC

V: TRBV20-1
J: TRBJ2-7
D: TRBD2
size: few
CDR3: CSARDSGLAVREQYF
DNA: TGCAGTGCTAGAGATTCGGGACTAGCGGTTCGAGAGCAGTACTTC

V: TRBV11-1
J: TRBJ2-1
D: TRBD2
size: -
CDR3: CASSSTEGLAGTYNEQFF
DNA: TGTGCCAGCAGCTCAACCGAAGGACTAGCGGGCACATACAATGAGCAGTTCTTC

V: TRBV7-2
J: TRBJ2-1
D: -
size: few
CDR3: CASSGRFGGPYNEQFF
DNA: TGTGCCAGCAGCGGAAGGTTTGGGGGACCCTACAATGAGCAGTTCTTC

V: TRBV30
J: TRBJ2-3
D: -
size: -
CDR3: CAWSVLGGTDTQYF
DNA: TGTGCCTGGAGTGTACTAGGTGGCACAGATACGCAGTATTTT

V: TRBV29-1
J: TRBJ2-1
D: TRBD2
size: few
CDR3: CSVREGIRFYNEQFF
DNA: TGCAGCGTCAGGGAGGGGATCCGATTTTACAATGAGCAGTTCTTC

V: TRBV4-3
J: TRBJ1-5
D: TRBD1
size: once
CDR3: CASSQEGQSNQPQHF
DNA: TGCGCCAGCAGCCAAGAGGGACAGAGCAATCAGCCCCAGCATTTT

V: TRBV30
J: TRBJ2-3
D: -
size: few
CDR3: CAWITTTDTQYF
DNA: TGTGCCTGGATCACGACCACAGATACGCAGTATTTT

V: TRBV12-3/TRBV12-4
J: TRBJ2-1
D: -
size: -
CDR3: CASSLTQRDDEQFF
DNA: TGTGCCAGCAGTTTAACCCAACGCGACGATGAGCAGTTCTTC

V: TRBV29-1
J: TRBJ2-1
D: TRBD2
size: few
CDR3: CSGRTSGYNEQFF
DNA: TGCAGCGGGCGGACTAGCGGTTACAATGAGCAGTTCTTC

V: TRBV5-1
J: TRBJ2-7
D: TRBD2
size: few
CDR3: CASSDGTSGNEQYF
DNA: TGCGCCAGCAGCGACGGGACTAGCGGGAACGAGCAGTACTTC

V: TRBV15
J: TRBJ1-2
D: TRBD1
size: many
CDR3: CATSRAGQGLGGYTF
DNA: TGTGCCACCAGCAGAGCCGGACAGGGGTTGGGTGGCTACACCTTC

V: TRBV12-3/TRBV12-4
J: TRBJ2-7
D: -
size: -
CDR3: CASSWGGGSRDF
DNA: -

V: TRBV5-1
J: TRBJ2-2
D: TRBD1
size: few
CDR3: CASSRQMTGVLTGELFF
DNA: TGCGCCAGCAGCCGCCAAATGACAGGGGTACTCACCGGGGAGCTGTTTTTT

V: TRBV29-1
J: TRBJ2-7
D: -
size: few
CDR3: CSVWSSAYEQYF
DNA: TGCAGCGTTTGGAGTTCGGCCTACGAGCAGTACTTC

V: TRBV27
J: TRBJ2-7
D: -
size: many
CDR3: CASSKLGTPYEQYF
DNA: TGTGCCAGCAGTAAACTAGGGACGCCCTACGAGCAGTACTTC

V: TRBV19
J: TRBJ1-5
D: TRBD1
size: -
CDR3: CASRSADRVNQPQHF
DNA: TGTGCCAGTAGATCCGCGGACAGGGTGAATCAGCCCCAGCATTTT

V: TRBV20-1
J: TRBJ2-5
D: -
size: -
CDR3: CSARVPGQRETQYF
DNA: TGCAGTGCTAGAGTTCCCGGGCAACGGGAGACCCAGTACTTC